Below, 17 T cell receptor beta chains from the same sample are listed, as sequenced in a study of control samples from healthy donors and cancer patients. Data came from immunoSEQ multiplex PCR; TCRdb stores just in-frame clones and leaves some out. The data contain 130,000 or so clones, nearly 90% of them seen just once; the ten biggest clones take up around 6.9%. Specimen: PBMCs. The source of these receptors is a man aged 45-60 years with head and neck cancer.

The CDR3 region is CASAHNANYGYTF. The CDR3 DNA is TGTGCCAGCGCCCATAATGCTAACTATGGCTACACCTTC. V gene TRBV27 combines with J gene TRBJ1-2; unclear D gene. The CDR3 totals 13 residues. Germline CDR1 and CDR2: MNHEY and SMNVEV (reference sequence). Trimming removed 8 bases at V and 0 bases at J, with 10 bases between.

CDR3 loop: CASSEAQASYNEQFF. The CDR3 bases are TGTGCCAGCAGTGAAGCGCAGGCCTCCTACAATGAGCAGTTCTTC. The chain uses TRBV2 and TRBJ2-1; D gene uncertain. V was clipped by 0 bases and J by 0 bases, with 6 bases between them. The CDR3 runs 15 residues. Germline V gives CDR1 SNHLY, CDR2 FYNNEI.

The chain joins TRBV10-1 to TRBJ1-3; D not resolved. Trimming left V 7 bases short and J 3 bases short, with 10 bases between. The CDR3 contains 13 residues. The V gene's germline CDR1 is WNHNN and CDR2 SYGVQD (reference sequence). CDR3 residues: CASKGSDGNTIYF. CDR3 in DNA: TGCGCCAGCAAAGGCTCCGATGGAAACACCATATATTTT.

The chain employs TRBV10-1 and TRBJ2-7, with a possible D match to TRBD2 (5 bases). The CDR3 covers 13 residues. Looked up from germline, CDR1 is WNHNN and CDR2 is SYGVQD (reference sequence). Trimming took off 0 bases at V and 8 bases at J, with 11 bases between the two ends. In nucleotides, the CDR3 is TGCGCCAGCAGTGAGTCGAATCGAGGGAAGCAGTACTTC. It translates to CASSESNRGKQYF.

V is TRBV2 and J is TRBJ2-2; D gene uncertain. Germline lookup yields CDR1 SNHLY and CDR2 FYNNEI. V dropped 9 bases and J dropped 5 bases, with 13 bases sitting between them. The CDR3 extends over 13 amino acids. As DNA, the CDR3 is TGTGCCAGATCAGGACCGATGACCGGGGAGCTGTTTTTT. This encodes CARSGPMTGELFF.

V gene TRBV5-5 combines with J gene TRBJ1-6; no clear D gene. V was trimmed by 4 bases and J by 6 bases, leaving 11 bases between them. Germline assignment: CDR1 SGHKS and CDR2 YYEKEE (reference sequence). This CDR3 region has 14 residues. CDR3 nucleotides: TGTGCCAGCAGCCTCTACTCGGGTAATTCACCCCTCCACTTT. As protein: CASSLYSGNSPLHF.

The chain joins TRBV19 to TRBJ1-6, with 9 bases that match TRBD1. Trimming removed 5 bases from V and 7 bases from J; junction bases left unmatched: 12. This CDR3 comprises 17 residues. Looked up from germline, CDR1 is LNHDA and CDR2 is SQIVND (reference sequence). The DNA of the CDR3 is TGTGCCAGTAGTTTCCGGGACAGGGTGTTAGCGAATTCACCCCTCCACTTT. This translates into CASSFRDRVLANSPLHF.

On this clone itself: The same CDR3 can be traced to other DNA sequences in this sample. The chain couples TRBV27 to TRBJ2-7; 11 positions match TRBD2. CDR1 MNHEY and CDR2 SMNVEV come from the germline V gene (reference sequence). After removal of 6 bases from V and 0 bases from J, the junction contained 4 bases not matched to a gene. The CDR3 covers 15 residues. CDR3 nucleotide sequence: TGTGCCAGCAGCCTTACTAGCGGGAGCTCCTACGAGCAGTACTTC. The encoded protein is CASSLTSGSSYEQYF.

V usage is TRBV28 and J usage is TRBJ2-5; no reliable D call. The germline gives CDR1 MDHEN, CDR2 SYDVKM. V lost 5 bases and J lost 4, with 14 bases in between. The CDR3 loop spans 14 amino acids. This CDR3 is CASSLQNTRETQYF. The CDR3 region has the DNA TGTGCCAGCAGTCTCCAAAACACCAGAGAGACCCAGTACTTC.

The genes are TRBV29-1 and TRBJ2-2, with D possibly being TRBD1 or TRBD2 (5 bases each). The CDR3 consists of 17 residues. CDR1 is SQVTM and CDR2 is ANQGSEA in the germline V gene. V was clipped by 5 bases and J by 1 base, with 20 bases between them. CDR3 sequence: CSVWSPPGRKNTGELFF. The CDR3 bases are TGCAGCGTTTGGAGTCCCCCGGGACGAAAGAACACCGGGGAGCTGTTTTTT.

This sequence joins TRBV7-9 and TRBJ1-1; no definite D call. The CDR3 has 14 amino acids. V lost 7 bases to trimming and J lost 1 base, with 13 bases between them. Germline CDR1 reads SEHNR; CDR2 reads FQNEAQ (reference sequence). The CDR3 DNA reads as TGTGCCAGCACCCCCGGGTTTCGGAACACTGAAGCTTTCTTT. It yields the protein CASTPGFRNTEAFF.

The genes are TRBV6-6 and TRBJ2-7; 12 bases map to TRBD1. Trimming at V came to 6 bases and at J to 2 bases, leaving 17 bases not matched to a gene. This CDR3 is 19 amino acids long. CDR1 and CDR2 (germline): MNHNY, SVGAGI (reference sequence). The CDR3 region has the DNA TGTGCCAGCAGCTTCTCTTCTTCCGGGACAGGGGGCTGGACCTACGAGCAGTACTTC. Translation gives CASSFSSSGTGGWTYEQYF.

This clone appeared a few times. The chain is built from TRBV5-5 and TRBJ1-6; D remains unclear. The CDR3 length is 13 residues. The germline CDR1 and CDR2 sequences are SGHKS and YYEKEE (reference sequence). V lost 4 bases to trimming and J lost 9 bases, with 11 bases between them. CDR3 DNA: TGTGCCAGCAGCCTGGAATGGGCTTCACCCCTCCACTTT. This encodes CASSLEWASPLHF. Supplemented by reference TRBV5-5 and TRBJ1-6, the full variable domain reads DAGVTQSPTHLIKTRGQQVTLRCSPISGHKSVSWYQQVLGQGPQFIFQYYEKEERGRGNFPDRFSARQFPNYSSELNVNALLLGDSALYLCASSLEWASPLHFGNGTRLTVT.

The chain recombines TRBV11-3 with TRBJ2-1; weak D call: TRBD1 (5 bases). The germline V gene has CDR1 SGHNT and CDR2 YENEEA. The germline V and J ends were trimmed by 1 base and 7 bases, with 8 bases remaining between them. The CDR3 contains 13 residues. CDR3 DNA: TGTGCCAGCAGCTTAGGGGGCCGAAATGAGCAGTTCTTC. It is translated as CASSLGGRNEQFF.

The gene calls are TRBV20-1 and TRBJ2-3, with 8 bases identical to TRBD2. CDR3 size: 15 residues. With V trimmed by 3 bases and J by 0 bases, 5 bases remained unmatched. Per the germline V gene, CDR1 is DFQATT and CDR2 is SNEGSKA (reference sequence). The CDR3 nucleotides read TGCAGTGCTAGTCGGGGGGGGACTAGCACAGATACGCAGTATTTT. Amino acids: CSASRGGTSTDTQYF.

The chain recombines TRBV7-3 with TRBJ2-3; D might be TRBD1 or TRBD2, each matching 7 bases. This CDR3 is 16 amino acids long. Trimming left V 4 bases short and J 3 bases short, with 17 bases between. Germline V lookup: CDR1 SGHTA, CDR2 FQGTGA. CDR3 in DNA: TGTGCCAGCAGCTCGCCAGGGGGGGCCGGTACAGATACGCAGTATTTT. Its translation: CASSSPGGAGTDTQYF.

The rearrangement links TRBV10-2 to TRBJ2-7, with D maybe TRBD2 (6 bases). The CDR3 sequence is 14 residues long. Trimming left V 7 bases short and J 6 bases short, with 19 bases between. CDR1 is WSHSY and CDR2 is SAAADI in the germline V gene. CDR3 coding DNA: TGCGCCAGCACTCCACGGGAGAATCACGGCGAGCAGTACTTC. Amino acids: CASTPRENHGEQYF.